The clone carrying this TCR beta chain was observed once. The method was immunoSEQ multiplex PCR; TCRdb's version includes in-frame clones alone and lacks a portion of them. The repertoire holds fewer than 85,000 clones, with roughly nine tenths as singletons. The sample comes from a study of T cell responses to AZD1222 COVID-19 vaccine. Germline V gene sequence: CDR1 KGHSH, CDR2 LQKENI. CDR3 length: 12 residues. The ends were cut back, 3 bases at V and 10 bases at J, with 7 bases in the middle. V and J are TRBV18 and TRBJ1-6, with D unresolved. The receptor's source is an adult in good health. The material sequenced was peripheral blood, taken on day 0 of AZD1222 vaccination. The CDR3 here is CASSPKESPLHF. In nucleotides, the CDR3 is TGTGCCAGCTCACCCAAAGAATCACCCCTCCACTTT.